This T cell receptor (beta chain) was documented in a study of OX40 agonist ivuxolimab in advanced cancers. About the research overall: Among those enrolled, mean age was 60 years (range roughly 23 to 90) and about 81% were male.

Assay: immunoSEQ multiplex PCR; the TCRdb copy retains only in-frame clones and omits some. The data show about 26,000 clones, about 82% seen once. The TCR was taken from an adult with an advanced solid tumor such as melanoma, head and neck, liver or kidney cancer. The sample consisted of CD4+ or CD8+ T cells sorted from blood, taken in a trial of the OX40 agonist ivuxolimab.

The CDR3 is CAISPRGETYEQYF. The CDR3 DNA sequence: TGTGCCATCAGCCCCCGGGGGGAAACCTACGAGCAGTACTTC. The J gene is TRBJ2-7, the V gene TRBV10-3; TRBD2 aligns across 7 bases. The CDR3 has 14 residues. Trimming cost V 6 bases and J 2 bases; bases outside gene matches: 7. Germline V gene sequence: CDR1 ENHRY, CDR2 SYGVKD.